This T cell receptor (beta chain) was found in a study of blood T cells in healthy people across ages (dated by TCRdb to between 2015 and 2016). Describing the broader study: In model experiments, template switching captured roughly one uniquely barcoded TCR beta cDNA molecule for every two T cells. Two additional independent replicas of 1 million unique cDNA reads from the same blood draw were analyzed for two donors (one aged 18 to 29 and one aged 80 or older). The donors were divided into four age groups: young (average around 15 years), middle-aged (approximately 42), aged (roughly 60) and long-lived (about 90). The study measured age-related changes in TCR beta repertoire diversity using deep sequencing normalized with unique cDNA molecular identifiers. To avoid experimental bias, donors of different ages were randomly spread across the sequencing lanes. General findings and caveats noted by the study authors: There was a strong correlation between observed TCR beta diversity and the percentage of naive T cells measured by flow cytometry. Observed TCR beta diversity per million T cells fell roughly linearly with age, and a significant reduction was already apparent by age roughly 40. Compared with the aged group, the long-lived group had more naive CD4+ T cells, fewer expanded clones and increased TCR diversity, suggesting age selection. Because donor CMV infection status was unknown, age-related changes in expanded clonotypes were potentially confounded. Since profiling was done on bulk unsorted PBMCs, naive and antigen-experienced compartments could not be conclusively compared. Estimates of total diversity from one million sequenced T cells were regarded as lower bounds and underestimates.

The approximately 39 donors, aged about 6 to 95 years, were systemically healthy Caucasian individuals from Russia. Each donor gave 8 to 10 milliliters of peripheral blood, collected into EDTA-treated Vacutainer tubes. Ficoll-Paque density-gradient centrifugation was used to isolate PBMCs, with at least 6.5 million per sample. Trizol reagent was used to extract total RNA from the PBMCs, yielding at least 6 micrograms per sample. The percentages of naive CD45RAhigh/CD27high T cells were determined by flow cytometry on a PBMC aliquot from every donor. In the case of this clonotype: Its binding antigen is unknown. No much larger clone exists at a distance of one base, and base qualities are not known.

The V and J ends are trimmed by 3 bases and 2 bases, leaving 14 bases between them. CDR3 length: 14 amino acids, cysteine to phenylalanine. Only the CDR3 DNA stays, 42 bases, in frame from base 1. CDR1 and CDR2 are read off the germline V gene (reference sequence) as GTSNPN and SVGIG. Library preparation used 5' RACE. Instrument on record: Illumina HiSeq 2500. A second roughly 6 to 11 cycle PCR used a sample-barcoded 5' primer and a J-beta primer mix. A template-switch 5' adaptor carrying 12 random nucleotides introduced a unique molecular identifier onto each TCR beta cDNA molecule. Each sample yielded at least 2.5 million CDR3-containing paired-end reads. The Mint cDNA synthesis kit, primed by a TRBC-specific oligonucleotide, was used to synthesize first-strand cDNA from all RNA. Following uracil-DNA glycosylase treatment, a first 18-cycle PCR with universal primers M1SS and BC2_uni_R was performed on all cDNA. The authors' analysis ran thus. For normalization, 1 million high-quality reads were randomly selected from each sample, with every read carrying a distinct molecular identifier. Instead of being binned into consensus sequences, reads with shared molecular identifiers were discarded. MiTCR, set to a Q25 quality threshold and the strictest error-elimination algorithm, was used for CDR3 identification, clonotype clustering and error correction. Lower-bound total TCR beta diversity was estimated with a nonparametric unseen species model using Euler transformation. TCRdb ran its own pipeline on the public reads, namely fastp trimming at Q25 and MiXCR clone calling, and kept in-frame beta chains. Records with the same CDR3 protein are collapsed into one entry carrying the most frequent genes and DNA. The V and J calls shown here were made by TCRdb, not taken from the authors' results. The sample table shows around 970,000 distinct CDR3 sequences, and roughly half are seen once. Of the sample, roughly a fifth is held by the ten largest clones.

This TCR derives from a woman aged 55 to 70 in good health. The chain is assembled from TRBV30 and TRBJ2-7; a weak D assignment points to TRBD2 (5 bases agree). What was sequenced was blood. The DNA sequence is given as TGTGCCTGGAGCACTTTAGCGCCGACCTACGAGCAGTACTTC. The translation is CAWSTLAPTYEQYF.